The text below deals with one T cell receptor (beta chain). Its target is unknown. The source of the sample is a study of cytomegalovirus exposure and HLA in healthy donors. Study-level points and caveats: In vitro testing confirmed three CMV-associated chains as specific for CMV antigens. Reports indicated that the classifier achieved high specificity and sensitivity in diagnosing cytomegalovirus status.

Trimming at V came to 4 bases and at J to 2 bases, leaving 7 bases not matched to a gene. CDR1 and CDR2 from the germline V gene are SGHRS and YFSETQ. This CDR3 region has 15 residues. This PCR relied on a set of 60 Vbeta primers and 13 Jbeta primers. Generated by immunoSEQ multiplex PCR, the TCRdb table keeps only in-frame clones and is missing some. Of approximately 220,000 clones listed, roughly 84% are singletons. The sequencing input was PBMCs. The rearrangement links TRBV5-1 to TRBJ2-7; 9 bases fit TRBD1. The sequence was collected from a boy aged 2 to 10 in good health and CMV-seronegative. CDR3: CASSLTGTGTYEQYF. The CDR3 DNA reads TGCGCCAGCAGCCTGACCGGGACAGGGACCTACGAGCAGTACTTC.